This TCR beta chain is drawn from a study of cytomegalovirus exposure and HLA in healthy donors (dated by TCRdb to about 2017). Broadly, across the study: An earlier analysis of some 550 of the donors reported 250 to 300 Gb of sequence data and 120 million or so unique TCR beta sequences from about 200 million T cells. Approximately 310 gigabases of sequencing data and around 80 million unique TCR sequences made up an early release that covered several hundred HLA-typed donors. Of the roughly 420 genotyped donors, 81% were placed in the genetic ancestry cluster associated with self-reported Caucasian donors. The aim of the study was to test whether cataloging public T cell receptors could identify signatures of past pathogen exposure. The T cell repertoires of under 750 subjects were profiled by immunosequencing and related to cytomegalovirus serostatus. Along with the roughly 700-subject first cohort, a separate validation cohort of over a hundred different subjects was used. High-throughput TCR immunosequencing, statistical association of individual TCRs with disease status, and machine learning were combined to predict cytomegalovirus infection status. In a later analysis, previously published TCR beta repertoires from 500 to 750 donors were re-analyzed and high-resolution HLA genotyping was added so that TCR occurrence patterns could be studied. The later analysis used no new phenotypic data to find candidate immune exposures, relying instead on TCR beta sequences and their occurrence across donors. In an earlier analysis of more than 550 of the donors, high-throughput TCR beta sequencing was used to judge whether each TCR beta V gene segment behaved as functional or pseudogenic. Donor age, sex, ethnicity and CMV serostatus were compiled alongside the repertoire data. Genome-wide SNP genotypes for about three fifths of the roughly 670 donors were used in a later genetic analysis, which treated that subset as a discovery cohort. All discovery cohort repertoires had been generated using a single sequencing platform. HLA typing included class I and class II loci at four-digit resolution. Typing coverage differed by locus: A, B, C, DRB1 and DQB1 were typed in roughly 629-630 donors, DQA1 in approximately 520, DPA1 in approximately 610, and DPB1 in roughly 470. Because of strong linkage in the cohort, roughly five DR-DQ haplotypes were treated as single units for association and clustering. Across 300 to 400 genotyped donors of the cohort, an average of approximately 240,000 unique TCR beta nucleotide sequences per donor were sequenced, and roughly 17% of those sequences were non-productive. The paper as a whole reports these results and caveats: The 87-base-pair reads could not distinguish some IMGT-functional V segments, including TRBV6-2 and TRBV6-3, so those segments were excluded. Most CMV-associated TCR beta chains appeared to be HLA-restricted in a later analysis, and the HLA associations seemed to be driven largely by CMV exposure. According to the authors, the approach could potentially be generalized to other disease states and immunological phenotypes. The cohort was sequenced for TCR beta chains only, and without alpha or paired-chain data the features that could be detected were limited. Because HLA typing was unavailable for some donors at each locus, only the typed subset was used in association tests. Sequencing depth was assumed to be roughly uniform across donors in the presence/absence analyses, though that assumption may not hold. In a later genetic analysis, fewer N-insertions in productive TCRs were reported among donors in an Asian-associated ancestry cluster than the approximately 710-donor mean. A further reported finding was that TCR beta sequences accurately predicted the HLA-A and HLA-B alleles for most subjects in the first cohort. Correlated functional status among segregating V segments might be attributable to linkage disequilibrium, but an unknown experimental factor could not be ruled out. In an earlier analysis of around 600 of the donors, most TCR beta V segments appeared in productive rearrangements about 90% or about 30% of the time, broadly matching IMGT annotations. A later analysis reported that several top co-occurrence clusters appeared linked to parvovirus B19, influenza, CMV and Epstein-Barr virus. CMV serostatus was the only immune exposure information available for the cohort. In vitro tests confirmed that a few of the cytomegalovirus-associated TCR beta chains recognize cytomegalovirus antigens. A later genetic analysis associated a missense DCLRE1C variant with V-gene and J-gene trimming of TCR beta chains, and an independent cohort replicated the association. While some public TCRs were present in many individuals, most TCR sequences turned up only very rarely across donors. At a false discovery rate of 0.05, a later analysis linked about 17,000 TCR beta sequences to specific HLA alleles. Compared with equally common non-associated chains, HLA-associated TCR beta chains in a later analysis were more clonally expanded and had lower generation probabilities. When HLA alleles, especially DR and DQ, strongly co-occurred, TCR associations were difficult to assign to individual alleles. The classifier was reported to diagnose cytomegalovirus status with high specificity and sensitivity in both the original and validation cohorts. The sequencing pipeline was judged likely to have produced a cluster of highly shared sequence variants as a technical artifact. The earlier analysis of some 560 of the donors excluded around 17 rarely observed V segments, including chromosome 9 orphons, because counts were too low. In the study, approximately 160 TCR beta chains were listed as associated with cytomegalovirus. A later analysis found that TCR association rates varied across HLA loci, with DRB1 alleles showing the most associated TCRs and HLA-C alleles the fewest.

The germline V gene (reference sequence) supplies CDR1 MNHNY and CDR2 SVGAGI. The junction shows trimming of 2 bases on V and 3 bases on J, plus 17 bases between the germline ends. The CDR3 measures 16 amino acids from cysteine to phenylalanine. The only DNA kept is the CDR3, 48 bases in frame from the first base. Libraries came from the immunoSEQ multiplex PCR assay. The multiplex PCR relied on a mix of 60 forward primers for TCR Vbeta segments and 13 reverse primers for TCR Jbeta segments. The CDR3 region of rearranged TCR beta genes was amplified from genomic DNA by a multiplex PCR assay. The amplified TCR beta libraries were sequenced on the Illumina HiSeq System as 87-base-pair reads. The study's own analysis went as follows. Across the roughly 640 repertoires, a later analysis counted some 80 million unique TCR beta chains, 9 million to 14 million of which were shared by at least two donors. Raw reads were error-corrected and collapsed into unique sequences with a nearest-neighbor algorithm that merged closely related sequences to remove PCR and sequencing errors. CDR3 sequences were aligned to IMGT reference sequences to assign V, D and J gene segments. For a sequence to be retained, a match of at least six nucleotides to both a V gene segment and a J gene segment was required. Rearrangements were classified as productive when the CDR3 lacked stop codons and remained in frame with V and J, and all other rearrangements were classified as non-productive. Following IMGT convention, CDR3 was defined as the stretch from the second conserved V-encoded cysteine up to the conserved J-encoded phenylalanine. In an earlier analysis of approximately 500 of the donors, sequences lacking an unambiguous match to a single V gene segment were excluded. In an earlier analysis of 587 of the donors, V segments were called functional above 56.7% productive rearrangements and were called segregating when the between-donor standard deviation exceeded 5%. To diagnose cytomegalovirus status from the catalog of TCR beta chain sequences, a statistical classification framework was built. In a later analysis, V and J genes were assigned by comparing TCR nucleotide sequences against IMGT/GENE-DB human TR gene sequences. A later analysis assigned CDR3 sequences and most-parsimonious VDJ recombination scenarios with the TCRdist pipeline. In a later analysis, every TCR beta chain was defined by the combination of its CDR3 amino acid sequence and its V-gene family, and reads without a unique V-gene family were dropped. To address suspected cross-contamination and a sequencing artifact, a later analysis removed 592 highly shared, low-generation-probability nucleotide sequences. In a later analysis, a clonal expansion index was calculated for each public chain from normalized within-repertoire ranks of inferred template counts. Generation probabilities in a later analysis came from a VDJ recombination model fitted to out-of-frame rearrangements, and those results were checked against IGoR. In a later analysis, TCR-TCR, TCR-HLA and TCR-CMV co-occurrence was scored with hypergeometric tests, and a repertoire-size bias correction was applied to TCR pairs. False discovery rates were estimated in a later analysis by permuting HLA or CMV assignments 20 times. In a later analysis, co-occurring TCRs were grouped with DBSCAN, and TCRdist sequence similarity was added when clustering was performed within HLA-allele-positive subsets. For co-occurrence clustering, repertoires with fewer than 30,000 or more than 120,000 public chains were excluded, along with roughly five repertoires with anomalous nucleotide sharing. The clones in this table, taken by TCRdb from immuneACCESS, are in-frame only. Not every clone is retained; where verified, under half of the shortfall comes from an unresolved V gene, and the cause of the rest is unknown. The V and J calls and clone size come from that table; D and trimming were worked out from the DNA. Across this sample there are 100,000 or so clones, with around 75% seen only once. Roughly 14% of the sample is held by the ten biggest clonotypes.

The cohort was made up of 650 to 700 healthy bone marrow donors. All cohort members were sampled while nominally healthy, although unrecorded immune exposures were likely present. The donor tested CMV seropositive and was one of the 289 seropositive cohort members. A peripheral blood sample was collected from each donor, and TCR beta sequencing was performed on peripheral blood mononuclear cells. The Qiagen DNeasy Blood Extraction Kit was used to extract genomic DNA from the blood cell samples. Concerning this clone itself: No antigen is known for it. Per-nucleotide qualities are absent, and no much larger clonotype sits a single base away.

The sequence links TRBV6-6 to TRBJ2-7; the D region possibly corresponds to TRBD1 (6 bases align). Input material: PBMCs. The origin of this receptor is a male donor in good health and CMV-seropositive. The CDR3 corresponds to CASSYMDSPTRYEQYF. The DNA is TGTGCCAGCAGTTACATGGACAGTCCCACTCGCTACGAGCAGTACTTC.